The 22 T cell receptor beta chains listed next were all sequenced from one sample in a study of shared clonotypes between healthy human individuals. Profiling relied on immunoSEQ multiplex PCR, and the TCRdb table lists in-frame clones only, not all of them. This sample has 2,500,000 or so clones, with 85% to 95% found just once. The sample was naive CD4+ T cells sorted from blood. Subset noted: CD45RA+ positively selected. These receptors were collected from a man younger than 35 in good health.

This clone was seen a single time. V and J are TRBV19 and TRBJ1-2; 7 bases match TRBD1. The CDR3 spans 13 residues. V gave up 2 bases and J gave up 7 bases; unmatched junction bases: 4. Germline V gene sequence: CDR1 LNHDA, CDR2 SQIVND (reference sequence). In DNA, the CDR3 is TGTGCCAGTAGTATAAAGGGGGCCGGTGGCTACACCTTC. This translates into CASSIKGAGGYTF.

The chain recombines TRBV4-1 with TRBJ2-5; D might be TRBD1 (6 bases). Trimming left V 4 bases short and J 10 bases short, with 22 bases between. This CDR3 spans 15 amino acids. CDR1 MGHRA and CDR2 YSYEKL come from the germline V gene. The DNA of the CDR3 is TGCGCCAGCAGCCGAACACAGGGCATTCCTGAAGGCCAGTACTTC. It encodes CASSRTQGIPEGQYF.

The chain joins TRBV19 to TRBJ2-5; 8 bases fit TRBD1. The CDR3 length is 13 residues. Germline loops: CDR1 LNHDA, CDR2 SQIVND (reference sequence). Unmatched junction bases numbered 2, after V lost 4 bases and J lost 4 bases. The CDR3 loop reads CASSRQGRETQYF. CDR3 coding DNA: TGTGCCAGTAGTAGACAGGGGCGAGAGACCCAGTACTTC.

The chain links TRBV28 to TRBJ1-1; 7 nucleotides match TRBD1. Germline CDR1 and CDR2: MDHEN and SYDVKM. The J segment lost 8 bases and the V segment lost 2 bases, leaving 5 bases of the junction unmatched. The CDR3 has 13 residues. The CDR3 sequence: CASSLRQGSEAFF. Here the CDR3 DNA reads TGTGCCAGCAGTTTAAGACAGGGCTCCGAAGCTTTCTTT.

This clone was picked up one time. Mismatch with germline at one junction end may stem from a read error. This chain uses TRBV29-1 with TRBJ1-6; D possibly corresponds to TRBD1 (5 bases). This CDR3 has 18 residues. Germline V gives CDR1 SQVTM, CDR2 ANQGSEA. The CDR3 DNA follows: TGCAGCGTGGAAGATTTGACAGTGGGGGGTATCTATAATTCACCCCTCCACTTT. This translates into CSVEDLTVGGIYNSPLHF.

The chain links TRBV6-6 to TRBJ2-7; possible D gene TRBD1, 7 bases. V lost 7 bases and J lost 3, with 22 bases in between. Germline V gives CDR1 MNHNY, CDR2 SVGAGI (reference sequence). There are 16 residues in the CDR3. The CDR3 here is CASTSSRDRRLYEQYF. The CDR3 DNA is TGTGCCAGCACCTCGTCGCGGGACAGACGCCTCTACGAGCAGTACTTC.

The J gene is TRBJ2-1, the V gene TRBV2; TRBD1 matches 7 bases. Germline CDR1 SNHLY, CDR2 FYNNEI. The CDR3 runs 15 residues. V lost 5 bases to trimming and J lost 6 bases; unmatched junction nucleotides: 10. This chain's CDR3 is CASSSNQGVGNEQFF. CDR3 bases: TGTGCCAGCAGTTCAAATCAGGGGGTCGGCAATGAGCAGTTCTTC. Using reference TRBV2 and TRBJ2-1 for the parts outside the CDR3, the full variable domain is EPEVTQTPSHQVTQMGQEVILRCVPISNHLYFYWYRQILGQKVEFLVSFYNNEISEKSEIFDDQFSVERPDGSNFTLKIRSTKLEDSAMYFCASSSNQGVGNEQFFGPGTRLTVL.

This chain connects TRBV5-4 to TRBJ1-2; D is undetermined. The germline V gene encodes CDR1 SGHNT and CDR2 YYREEE (reference sequence). The V and J ends lost 1 base and 4 bases respectively, with 11 bases between them. The CDR3 has 14 amino acids. As DNA, the CDR3 is TGTGCCAGCAGCTTGTCGGTCAGCCCCTATGGCTACACCTTC. Translated: CASSLSVSPYGYTF. Variable domain in full (rest from reference TRBV5-4 and TRBJ1-2): ETGVTQSPTHLIKTRGQQVTLRCSSQSGHNTVSWYQQALGQGPQFIFQYYREEENGRGNFPPRFSGLQFPNYSSELNVNALELDDSALYLCASSLSVSPYGYTFGSGTRLTVV.

The chain employs TRBV7-9 and TRBJ2-3; D is unresolved. The germline CDR1 and CDR2 sequences are SEHNR and FQNEAQ (reference sequence). CDR3 length: 12 amino acids. Trimming removed 5 bases at V and 2 bases at J, with 5 bases between. This CDR3 is CASSRDTDTQYF. The CDR3 nucleotides read TGTGCCAGCAGCCGCGACACAGATACGCAGTATTTT.

The V call is TRBV5-6, the J call TRBJ2-1; a weak D match, TRBD2 (5 bases). Deletions cut 3 bases from V and 15 bases from J, with 25 bases between. The length of the CDR3 is 15 residues. Germline loops: CDR1 SGHDT, CDR2 YYEEEE. CDR3 sequence reads: CASSSLGPSTIRGFF. CDR3 coding DNA: TGTGCCAGCAGCTCCCTAGGCCCCTCCACGATCCGGGGGTTCTTC.

The chain has TRBV29-1 and TRBJ2-5; 9 nucleotides match TRBD1. The CDR3 runs 13 residues. The J segment lost 5 bases and the V segment lost 7 bases, leaving 8 bases of the junction unmatched. Germline values: CDR1 SQVTM, CDR2 ANQGSEA. CDR3 nucleotides: TGCAGCGCAGGGACAGGGAGATGGGAGACCCAGTACTTC. Its protein product is CSAGTGRWETQYF.

This clone was picked up one time. The same CDR3 arises from other DNA sequences in this sample as well. V is TRBV5-1 and J is TRBJ1-4; possibly TRBD1 for D (6 bases). Deletions cut 0 bases from V and 5 bases from J, with 11 bases between. This CDR3 region has 15 residues. Germline CDR1 SGHRS, CDR2 YFSETQ. CDR3 in amino acids: CASSLEGQGNEKLFF. CDR3 sequence (DNA): TGCGCCAGCAGCTTGGAAGGGCAGGGGAATGAAAAACTGTTTTTT.

V gene TRBV29-1 combines with J gene TRBJ2-5; the match to TRBD2 covers 9 bases. Looked up from germline, CDR1 is SQVTM and CDR2 is ANQGSEA. V dropped 6 bases and J dropped 5; count of bases not matched to a gene: 10. CDR3 length: 14 residues. Here the CDR3 reads CSVSPGLAWETQYF. In DNA, the CDR3 is TGCAGCGTCTCACCGGGACTAGCATGGGAGACCCAGTACTTC.

The chain has TRBV19 and TRBJ2-5, with 9 bases identical to TRBD2. Germline trimming cut 3 bases from V and 5 bases from J; bases unmatched to any gene: 4. This CDR3 spans 14 amino acids. Germline values: CDR1 LNHDA, CDR2 SQIVND (reference sequence). The CDR3 DNA follows: TGTGCCAGTAGTATGCGGGAGGGCCCCGAGACCCAGTACTTC. Encoded protein: CASSMREGPETQYF.

The chain couples TRBV28 to TRBJ2-6, with a weak D call TRBD1 (6 bases). This CDR3 region has 15 residues. Trimming left V 5 bases short and J 2 bases short, with 10 bases between. Germline V gene lookup returns CDR1 MDHEN and CDR2 SYDVKM. CDR3 amino acids: CASSLRTAGANVLTF. The CDR3 bases are TGTGCCAGCAGTCTACGGACAGCTGGGGCCAACGTCCTGACTTTC.

V gene TRBV19 combines with J gene TRBJ2-7, with 8 bases lining up with TRBD1. V lost 4 bases, J lost 2 bases, and 7 bases stayed unmatched. This CDR3 comprises 15 residues. CDR1 and CDR2 (germline): LNHDA, SQIVND (reference sequence). CDR3 in amino acids: CASSNLPGQAYEQYF. CDR3 nucleotides: TGTGCCAGTAGTAACTTACCGGGACAGGCCTACGAGCAGTACTTC.

The chain uses TRBV2 and TRBJ2-3; D not resolved. The CDR3 has 14 residues. Germline V CDR1 and CDR2: SNHLY, FYNNEI. V lost 2 bases, J lost 6 bases, and 12 bases lay in between. Here the CDR3 reads CASSELGPRDTQYF. CDR3 nucleotide sequence: TGTGCCAGCAGTGAACTAGGCCCCCGGGATACGCAGTATTTT.

V gene TRBV6-5 combines with J gene TRBJ1-1; D is possibly TRBD1 (5 bases). Looked up from germline, CDR1 is MNHEY and CDR2 is SVGAGI. CDR3 size: 12 residues. Trimming stripped 6 bases from V and 11 bases from J, with 16 bases between. CDR3 residues: CASSPASGRAFF. CDR3 bases: TGTGCCAGCAGCCCCGCCTCAGGGCGGGCTTTCTTT.

This clone appeared once. The chain uses TRBV28 and TRBJ1-5, with a tentative D call TRBD1 (5 bases). The CDR3 is 17 amino acids. Trimming left V 7 bases short and J 0 bases short, with 19 bases between. Looked up from germline, CDR1 is MDHEN and CDR2 is SYDVKM. DNA of the CDR3: TGTGCCAGCAACCCCGGTAACAGGCTCTATAGCAATCAGCCCCAGCATTTT. Protein: CASNPGNRLYSNQPQHF.

This chain links TRBV5-1 with TRBJ2-3; a weak D match, TRBD2 (6 bases). Germline V CDR1 and CDR2: SGHRS, YFSETQ. The CDR3 is 17 residues long. Trimming pared 4 bases from V and 2 bases from J, leaving 20 bases between. The CDR3 DNA follows: TGCGCCAGCAGCCGACAAACTAGCTTCTCCCCCACAGATACGCAGTATTTT. The encoded protein is CASSRQTSFSPTDTQYF.

This clone was counted only a few times. This sequence joins TRBV28 and TRBJ1-1, with D hard to call. V lost 6 bases and J 4 bases, leaving 6 bases between the germline ends. This CDR3 spans 11 amino acids. Per germline, CDR1 MDHEN and CDR2 SYDVKM. The CDR3 loop is CASSPSTEAFF. CDR3 DNA sequence: TGTGCCAGCAGCCCTAGCACTGAAGCTTTCTTT.

The rearrangement joins TRBV5-8 to TRBJ2-2; no reliable D call. CDR3 length: 13 amino acids. The germline CDR1 and CDR2 sequences are SGHTS and YDEGEE. V was pared by 0 bases and J by 6 bases, with 6 bases between. Written as DNA, the CDR3 is TGTGCCAGCAGCTTGGTAGGGTCCGGGGAGCTGTTTTTT. Translated: CASSLVGSGELFF.